Listed below are T cell receptor beta chains from one sample, sequenced in a study of blood T cell repertoires in COVID-19. Clones were read by immunoSEQ multiplex PCR, and TCRdb kept only the in-frame ones, dropping some. The sample lists tens of thousands of clones; 84% were seen once. Sequencing input: peripheral blood. The receptors shown here come from a human donor in a cohort sampled during active COVID-19. Each CDR3 is given with its conserved first and last residue. The order of the fields is D gene, V gene, clone size, J gene, CDR3 DNA, CDR3 protein. D genes are given only for firm matches. Rows give clone size only sometimes, using once, few, many, or a class for an expanded clone.

>TRBD1|TRBV15|.|TRBJ2-7
TGTGCCACCAGCACCCACAGGGGTGGCGAGCAGTACTTC
CATSTHRGGEQYF
>.|TRBV28|.|TRBJ1-4
TGTGCCAGCAGTTTAGGTTCCCGGGTAGGAGGCGAAAAACTGTTTTTT
CASSLGSRVGGEKLFF
>.|TRBV27|.|TRBJ2-7
TGTGCCAGCAGTTTCCGCCCCCACCCTAGTTACGAGCAGTACTTC
CASSFRPHPSYEQYF
>TRBD2|TRBV5-1|.|TRBJ2-1
TGCGCCAGCTGCTCGACCGGGACTAGCGGGAATGAGCAGTTCTTC
CASCSTGTSGNEQFF
>.|TRBV20-1|.|TRBJ2-1
TGCAGTGCTAGTACGAACTCGGAGTACAATGAGCAGTTCTTC
CSASTNSEYNEQFF
>TRBD1|TRBV10-3|.|TRBJ1-5
TGTGCCATCAGGGCGACAGGGGGAAGGAATCAGCCCCAGCATTTT
CAIRATGGRNQPQHF
>TRBD1|TRBV2|.|TRBJ2-7
TGTGCCAGCAGTGAGAGGGACAGCTACGAGCAGTACTTC
CASSERDSYEQYF
>TRBD2|TRBV6-5|few|TRBJ2-2
TGTGCCAGCAGAAGGGCGGGAGTGGGCACCGGGGAGCTGTTTTTT
CASRRAGVGTGELFF
>.|TRBV2|.|TRBJ1-3
TGTGCCAGCAGTCTCACCGGGGGGTACGGAAACACCATATATTTT
CASSLTGGYGNTIYF
>TRBD1|TRBV5-3|.|TRBJ1-4
TGTGCCAGAAGCTTGGCTGCCTGGACAGGGTTATATAGGTCCACTAATGAAAAACTGTTTTTT
CARSLAAWTGLYRSTNEKLFF
>.|TRBV15|.|TRBJ1-3
TGTGCCACCAGCAGAGGAGGGCGCGGAAACACCATATATTTT
CATSRGGRGNTIYF
>.|TRBV5-1|.|TRBJ2-5
TGCGCCAGCAGCTTGGCCCCGGCGACCGGAGGAGAGACCCAGTACTTC
CASSLAPATGGETQYF
>.|TRBV2|.|TRBJ1-2
TGTGCCAGCAGCGGGGAGGGAAACTATGGCTACACCTTC
CASSGEGNYGYTF
>.|TRBV13|.|TRBJ2-7
TGTGCCAGCAGCTTTTTGGGGGGACCCGAGCAGTACTTC
CASSFLGGPEQYF
>.|TRBV7-9|.|TRBJ2-7
TGTGCCAGCAGCTTAGGCGTGTGGCAGTACTTC
CASSLGVWQYF
>TRBD2|TRBV7-6|.|TRBJ2-1
TGTGCCAGCAGCTTAGCGCGGCTAGCGGGTTACAATGAGCAGTTCTTC
CASSLARLAGYNEQFF
>TRBD2|TRBV6-5|.|TRBJ2-7
TGTGCCAGCAGTCTCCGGGGGGGCGGGTACGAGCAGTACTTC
CASSLRGGGYEQYF
>TRBD1|TRBV6-5|.|TRBJ1-2
TGTGCCAGCAGCTACCGGGGGGACAGGGACTATGGCTACACCTTC
CASSYRGDRDYGYTF
>TRBD1|TRBV4-1|.|TRBJ1-5
TGCGCCAGCAGCCACCCGGGACAGGGCTCGAATCAGCCCCAGCATTTT
CASSHPGQGSNQPQHF
>.|TRBV7-9|once|TRBJ1-5
TGTGCCAGCAGCCCCTGGGACACATATCAGCCCCAGCATTTT
CASSPWDTYQPQHF
>.|TRBV5-4|.|TRBJ1-1
TGTGCCAGCAGCGCCACAGGAAGCACTGAAGCTTTCTTT
CASSATGSTEAFF
>TRBD1|TRBV5-6|.|TRBJ1-3
TGTGCCAGCAGCAAACAGGGGGTTACTTCTGGAAACACCATATATTTT
CASSKQGVTSGNTIYF
>TRBD1|TRBV19|.|TRBJ2-1
TGTGCCAGTGGGGGACAGAGCTCCTACAATGAGCAGTTCTTC
CASGGQSSYNEQFF
>.|TRBV7-2|.|TRBJ2-7
TGTGCCTCAACCGACAGGAACTCCTACGAGCAGTACTTC
CASTDRNSYEQYF
>TRBD1|TRBV6-6|.|TRBJ1-4
TGTGCCAGCAGTGACACAGGGGAAACTAATGAAAAACTGTTTTTT
CASSDTGETNEKLFF
>TRBD2|TRBV5-1|.|TRBJ2-5
TGCGCCAGCAGCCGGGGACTAGCGGAGACCCAGTACTTC
CASSRGLAETQYF
>.|TRBV5-1|.|TRBJ2-5
TGCGCCAGCATCAATGGGGGGAAAGGAGAGACCCAGTACTTC
CASINGGKGETQYF
>TRBD1|TRBV10-3|.|TRBJ2-2
TGTGCCATCGGGACAGGGAACACCGGGGAGCTGTTTTTT
CAIGTGNTGELFF
>TRBD2|TRBV12-3/TRBV12-4|.|TRBJ2-3
TGTGCCAGCAGCCCCGGGGGGAGGCAGTATTTT
CASSPGGRQYF
>TRBD1|TRBV10-3|.|TRBJ2-6
TGTGCCATCAGCGCAGCCGGACAGGGGTCGTCTGGGGCCAACGTCCTGACTTTC
CAISAAGQGSSGANVLTF
>TRBD2|TRBV9|.|TRBJ2-1
TGTGCCAGCAGCGTTTCCGGGACTAGCGGGGGAGATGAGCAGTTCTTC
CASSVSGTSGGDEQFF
>.|TRBV5-5|.|TRBJ1-3
TGTGCCAGCAGCTTGGAGGGGAATTCTGGAAACACCATATATTTT
CASSLEGNSGNTIYF
>TRBD2|TRBV25-1|once|TRBJ2-3
TGTGCCAGCAGTGATCGGGGGGGGCGTGATACGCAGTATTTT
CASSDRGGRDTQYF
>.|TRBV3-1/TRBV3-2|.|TRBJ1-4
TGTGCCAGCAGCCAACAGGGGTTTCCTAATGAAAAACTGTTTTTT
CASSQQGFPNEKLFF
>TRBD1|TRBV9|.|TRBJ1-5
TGTGCCAGCAGCGTAGCTGGTAAATCGGAGGGGGCGGTTCAGCCCCAGCATTTT
CASSVAGKSEGAVQPQHF
>.|TRBV5-4|.|TRBJ2-2
TGTGCCAGCAGCGTCCGGGACACCCCTCGGCGGCTGTTTTTT
CASSVRDTPRRLFF
>.|TRBV5-1|medium-sized|TRBJ1-5
TGCGCCAGCAGCGAGGGACCCCTCGGGGGTTTCAATCAGCCCCAGCATTTT
CASSEGPLGGFNQPQHF
>TRBD1|TRBV20-1|.|TRBJ2-2
TGCAGTGCTAGTAGACAGGGGGCATCCGGGGAGCTGTTTTTT
CSASRQGASGELFF
>.|TRBV6-6|.|TRBJ1-6
TGTGCCAGCAGCGGAGGATATAATTCACCCCTCCACTTT
CASSGGYNSPLHF
>.|TRBV15|.|TRBJ1-1
TGTGCCACCAGCAGAGGAGGAGGAGGCACTGAAGCTTTCTTT
CATSRGGGGTEAFF
>.|TRBV4-1|.|TRBJ1-6
TGCGCCAGCAGCCAAGCTGAAGCGAGCTCCTATAATTCACCCCTCCACTTT
CASSQAEASSYNSPLHF
>TRBD2|TRBV7-8|.|TRBJ2-1
TGTGCCAGCAGCTTAGAGGCTTTGCGGGGGGCCCATGAGCAGTTCTTC
CASSLEALRGAHEQFF
>.|TRBV2|.|TRBJ1-1
TGTGCCAGCAGTGAAGGCAGGGCCGCCACTGAAGCTTTCTTT
CASSEGRAATEAFF
>.|TRBV5-4|.|TRBJ2-2
TGTGCCAGCAGCTTGGGGAGGAGCGCCACCGGGGAGCTGTTTTTT
CASSLGRSATGELFF
>.|TRBV5-1|.|TRBJ2-3
TGCGCCAGCAGCTCCTCGAGCACAGATACGCAGTATTTT
CASSSSSTDTQYF
>.|TRBV7-7|.|TRBJ2-2
TGTGCTAGCAGCTTAGCGCAAGGCGTCTCCGAGAGGGCCGGGGAGCTGTTTTTT
CASSLAQGVSERAGELFF
>TRBD1|TRBV6-5|.|TRBJ2-7
TGTGCCAGCAGTTACCGGGACAGGGGTTCCTACGAGCAGTACTTC
CASSYRDRGSYEQYF
>TRBD1|TRBV20-1|once|TRBJ1-2
TGCAGTCTTGAGACAGGGAAAGGCTACACCTTC
CSLETGKGYTF
>.|TRBV5-4|.|TRBJ2-5
TGTGCCAGCAGCTTGGTTGGACAGAAAGAGACCCAGTACTTC
CASSLVGQKETQYF